The TCR beta chain described here comes from a study of CD8 T cells in Susac syndrome. Sequencing of TCR beta was undertaken in CD8+ and CD4+ T cells derived from blood. Each multiple sclerosis control was a treatment-naive patient with relapsing-remitting disease that was either stable or active. CDR1 is MNHEY and CDR2 is SVGEGT in the germline V gene. V was pared by 6 bases and J by 8 bases, with 7 bases of the junction left unmatched. The CDR3 covers 14 residues. With random hexamers, roughly 0.45 to 1 ug RNA was reverse transcribed. TCRdb fed the immunoSEQ multiplex PCR reads into MiXCR, producing one record per CDR3 protein. This table has roughly 330,000 distinct CDR3 sequences, about 90% appearing once.

Sequencing used CD4+ T cells from PBMCs. This receptor was identified in a human donor with multiple sclerosis. This chain links TRBV6-2 or TRBV6-3 with TRBJ2-1; 10 nucleotides agree with TRBD2. CDR3 sequence reads: CASRASGSVDEQFF. The CDR3 coding sequence is TGTGCCAGCAGAGCTAGCGGGAGTGTCGATGAGCAGTTCTTC.